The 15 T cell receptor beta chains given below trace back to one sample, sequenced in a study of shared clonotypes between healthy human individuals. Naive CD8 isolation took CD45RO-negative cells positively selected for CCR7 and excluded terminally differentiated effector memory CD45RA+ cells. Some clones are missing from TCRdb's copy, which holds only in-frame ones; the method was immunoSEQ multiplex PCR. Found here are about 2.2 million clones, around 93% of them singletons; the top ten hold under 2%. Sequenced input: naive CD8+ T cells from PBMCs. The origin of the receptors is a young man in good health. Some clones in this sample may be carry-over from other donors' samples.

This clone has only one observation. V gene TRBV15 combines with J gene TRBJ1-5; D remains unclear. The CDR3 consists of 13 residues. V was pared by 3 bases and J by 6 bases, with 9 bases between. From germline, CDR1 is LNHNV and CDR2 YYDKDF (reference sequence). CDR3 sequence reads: CATSSPTLQPQHF. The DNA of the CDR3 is TGTGCCACCAGCAGCCCTACGCTTCAGCCCCAGCATTTT.

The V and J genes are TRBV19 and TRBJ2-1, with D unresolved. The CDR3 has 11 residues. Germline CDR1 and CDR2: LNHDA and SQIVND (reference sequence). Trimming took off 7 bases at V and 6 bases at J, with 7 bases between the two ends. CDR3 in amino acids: CASTDFNEQFF. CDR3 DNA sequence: TGTGCCAGTACTGACTTCAATGAGCAGTTCTTC.

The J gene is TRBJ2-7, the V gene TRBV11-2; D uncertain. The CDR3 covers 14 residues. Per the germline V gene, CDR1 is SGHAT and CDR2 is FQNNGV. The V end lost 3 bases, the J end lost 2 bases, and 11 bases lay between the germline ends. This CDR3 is CASSFGNRPYEQYF. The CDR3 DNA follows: TGTGCCAGCAGCTTTGGAAACAGACCCTACGAGCAGTACTTC.

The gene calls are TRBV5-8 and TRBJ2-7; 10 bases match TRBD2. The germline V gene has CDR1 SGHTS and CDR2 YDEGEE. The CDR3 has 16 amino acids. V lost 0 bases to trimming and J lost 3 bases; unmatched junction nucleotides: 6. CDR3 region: CASSLVVASGSYEQYF. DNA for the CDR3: TGTGCCAGCAGCTTGGTAGTAGCTAGCGGGAGCTACGAGCAGTACTTC.

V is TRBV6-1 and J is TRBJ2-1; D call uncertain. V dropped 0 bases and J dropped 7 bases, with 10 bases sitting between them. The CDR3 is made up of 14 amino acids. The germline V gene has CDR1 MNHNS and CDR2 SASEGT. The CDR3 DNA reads TGTGCCAGCAGTGAAGCTGGGGTTGCTAATGAGCAGTTCTTC. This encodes CASSEAGVANEQFF.

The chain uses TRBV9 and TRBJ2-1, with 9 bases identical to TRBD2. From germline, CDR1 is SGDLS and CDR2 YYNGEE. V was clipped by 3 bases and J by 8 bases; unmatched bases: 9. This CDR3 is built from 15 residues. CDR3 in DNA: TGTGCCAGCAGCGAAGAACCGGGACTAGCCTATGAGCAGTTCTTC. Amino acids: CASSEEPGLAYEQFF.

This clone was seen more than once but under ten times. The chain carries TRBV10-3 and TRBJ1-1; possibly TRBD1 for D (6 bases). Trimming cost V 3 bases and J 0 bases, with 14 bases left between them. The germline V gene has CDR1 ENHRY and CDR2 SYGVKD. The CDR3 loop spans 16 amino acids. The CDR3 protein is CAISEWGATMNTEAFF. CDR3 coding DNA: TGTGCCATCAGTGAATGGGGGGCCACAATGAACACTGAAGCTTTCTTT.

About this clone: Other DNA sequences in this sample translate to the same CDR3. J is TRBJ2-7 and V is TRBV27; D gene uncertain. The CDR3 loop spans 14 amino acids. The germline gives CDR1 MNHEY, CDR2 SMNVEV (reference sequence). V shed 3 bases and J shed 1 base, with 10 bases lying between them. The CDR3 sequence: CASSFTGPSYEQYF. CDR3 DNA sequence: TGTGCCAGCAGTTTCACCGGACCTTCCTACGAGCAGTACTTC.

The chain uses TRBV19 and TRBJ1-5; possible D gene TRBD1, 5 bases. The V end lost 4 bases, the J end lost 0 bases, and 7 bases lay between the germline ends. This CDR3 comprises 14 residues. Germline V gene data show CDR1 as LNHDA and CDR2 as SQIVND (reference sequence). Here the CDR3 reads CASSRGYSNQPQHF. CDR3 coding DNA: TGTGCCAGTAGTAGGGGGTATAGCAATCAGCCCCAGCATTTT.

CDR3 DNA: TGCGCCAGCAGCCAAGTCCGGCGGGAGGGCCCGGGAGATACGCAGTATTTT. Its protein is CASSQVRREGPGDTQYF. The chain uses TRBV4-1 and TRBJ2-3; 9 bases line up with TRBD2. V lost 1 base, J lost 5 bases, and 10 bases stayed unmatched. Germline V lookup: CDR1 MGHRA, CDR2 YSYEKL. The CDR3 totals 17 residues.

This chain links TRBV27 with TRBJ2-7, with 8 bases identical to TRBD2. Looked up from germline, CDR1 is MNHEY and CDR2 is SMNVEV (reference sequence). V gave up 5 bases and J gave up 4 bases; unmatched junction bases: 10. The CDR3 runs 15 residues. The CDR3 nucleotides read TGTGCCAGCAGTCCCGATGGCGGGAGGATGTACGAGCAGTACTTC. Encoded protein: CASSPDGGRMYEQYF.

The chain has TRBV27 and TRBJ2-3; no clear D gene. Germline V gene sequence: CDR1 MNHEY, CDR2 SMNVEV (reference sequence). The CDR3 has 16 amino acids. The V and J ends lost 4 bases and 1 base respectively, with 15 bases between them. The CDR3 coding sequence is TGTGCCAGCAGTTCAATAAGAAGCCTCGGCACAGATACGCAGTATTTT. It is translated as CASSSIRSLGTDTQYF.

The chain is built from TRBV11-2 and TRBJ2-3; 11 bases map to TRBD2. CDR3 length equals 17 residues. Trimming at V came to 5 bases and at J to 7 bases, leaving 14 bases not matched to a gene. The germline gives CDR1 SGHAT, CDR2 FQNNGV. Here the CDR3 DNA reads TGTGCCAGCAGCCTAGGCAAGGCCGCTAGCGGGAGGAATACGCAGTATTTT. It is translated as CASSLGKAASGRNTQYF.

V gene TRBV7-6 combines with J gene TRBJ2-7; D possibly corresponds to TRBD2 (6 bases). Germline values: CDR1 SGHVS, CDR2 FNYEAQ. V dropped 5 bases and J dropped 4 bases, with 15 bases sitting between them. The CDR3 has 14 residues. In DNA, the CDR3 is TGTGCCAGCAGCGGGAGAACTAGCTCGTACGAGCAGTACTTC. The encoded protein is CASSGRTSSYEQYF.

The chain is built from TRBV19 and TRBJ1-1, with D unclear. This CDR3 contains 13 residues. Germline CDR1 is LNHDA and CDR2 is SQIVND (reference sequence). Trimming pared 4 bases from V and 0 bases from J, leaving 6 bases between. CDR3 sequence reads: CASSKALNTEAFF. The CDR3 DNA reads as TGTGCCAGTAGTAAGGCCTTGAACACTGAAGCTTTCTTT.